The T cell receptor (beta chain) described here comes from a study of blood T cells in healthy people across ages. Study-wide results and caveats: Higher diversity, along with more naive CD4+ cells, distinguished long-lived donors from aged donors. Per million T cells, TCR beta diversity dropped about linearly as age rose. The authors considered diversity estimates from one million T cells to be underestimates.

PCR was performed a second time for 7 to 11 cycles using a sample-barcoded 5' primer and a J-beta primer mix. TCRdb passed the 5' RACE reads through MiXCR, listing each CDR3 protein once. This table has 1.5 million to 2 million distinct CDR3 sequences, roughly 28% appearing once. V was pared by 7 bases and J by 0 bases, with 6 bases between. The CDR3 has 13 amino acids. In the case of this clonotype: Its antigen is unknown.

Sequencing input: blood. This TCR was sampled from a woman aged 25 to 45 in good health. The chain links TRBV12-3 or TRBV12-4 to TRBJ2-2; D gene ambiguous. The CDR3 DNA reads TGTGCCAGCAAGGCGGCGAACACCGGGGAGCTGTTTTTT. Translated, it gives CASKAANTGELFF.